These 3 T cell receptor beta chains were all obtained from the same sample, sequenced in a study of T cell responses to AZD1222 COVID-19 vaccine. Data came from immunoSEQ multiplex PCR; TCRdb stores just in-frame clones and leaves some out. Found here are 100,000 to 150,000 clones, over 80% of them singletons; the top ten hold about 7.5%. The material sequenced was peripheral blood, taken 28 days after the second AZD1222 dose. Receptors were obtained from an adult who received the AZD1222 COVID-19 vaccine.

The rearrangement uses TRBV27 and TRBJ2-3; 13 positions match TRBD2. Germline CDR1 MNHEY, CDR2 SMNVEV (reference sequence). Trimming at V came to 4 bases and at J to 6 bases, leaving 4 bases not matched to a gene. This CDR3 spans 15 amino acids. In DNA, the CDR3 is TGTGCCAGCAGTTCGGGACTAGCGGGATCGGATACGCAGTATTTT. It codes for CASSSGLAGSDTQYF.

CDR3 sequence reads: CASSFLQVETQYF. The CDR3 DNA reads TGTGCCAGCAGCTTTCTTCAGGTAGAGACCCAGTACTTC. The chain links TRBV5-4 to TRBJ2-5; D is uncertain. The V end was cut by 2 bases, the J end by 4 bases, with 9 bases between. The CDR3 has 13 amino acids. Germline values: CDR1 SGHNT, CDR2 YYREEE (reference sequence).

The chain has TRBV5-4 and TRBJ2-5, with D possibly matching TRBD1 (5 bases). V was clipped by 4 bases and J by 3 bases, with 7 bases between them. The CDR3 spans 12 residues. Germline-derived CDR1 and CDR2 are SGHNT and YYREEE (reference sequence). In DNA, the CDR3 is TGTGCCAGCAGCAAAGGGGAAGAGACCCAGTACTTC. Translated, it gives CASSKGEETQYF.